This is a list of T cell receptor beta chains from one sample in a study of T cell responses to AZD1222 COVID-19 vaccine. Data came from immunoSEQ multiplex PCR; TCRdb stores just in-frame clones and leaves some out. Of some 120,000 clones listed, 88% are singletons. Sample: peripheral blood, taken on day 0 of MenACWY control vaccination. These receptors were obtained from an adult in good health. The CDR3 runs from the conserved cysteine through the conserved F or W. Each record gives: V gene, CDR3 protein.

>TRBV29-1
CSVEVPGQMNTEAFF
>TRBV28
CASSSLAGWAKNIQYF
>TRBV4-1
CASSLQGQGGGSGNTIYF
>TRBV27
CATAGLARGEQFF
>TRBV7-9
CASSSQWDRGLETQYF
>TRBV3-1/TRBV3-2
CASRRTVNTGELFF
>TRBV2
CASSAREKTYNEQFF
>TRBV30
CAWRTSITQYF
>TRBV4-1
CASSPVAGRGAFEQYF
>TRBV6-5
CASSYSGLANTGELFF
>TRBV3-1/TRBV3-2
CASSQMTSSEQYF
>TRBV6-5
CASSSQYEQYF
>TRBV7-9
CASSADRATNEKLFF
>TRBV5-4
CASNLQGGPNEQFF
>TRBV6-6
CASQRQGNTEAFF
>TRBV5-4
CASSTGLADYEQYF
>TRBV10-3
CAISESRQGVDNEQFF
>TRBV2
CASTKPRQGITEAFF
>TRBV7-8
CASSFILREAFF
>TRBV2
CASSEVTVGNTEAFF
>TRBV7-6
CASSQGGLDGNYEQYF
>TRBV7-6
CASSLLPQGTSGNTIYF
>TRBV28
CASSAGDSPLHF
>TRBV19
CASSVHPGLETTVQYF
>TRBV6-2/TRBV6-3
CASSYYGTAMTYEQYF
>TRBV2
CASSKDRGRSTDTQYF
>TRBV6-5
CASSPRRGGYYGYTF
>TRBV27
CATTTRRQGGNYGYTF
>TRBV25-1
CASSVESTSYEQYF
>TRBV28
CASSRPRQVGTEAFF
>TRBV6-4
CASRDSSFNTEAFF
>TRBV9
CASSQPPGETQYF
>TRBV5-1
CASRPGLAGGYEQFF
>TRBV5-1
CASSARQGHTEAFF
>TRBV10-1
CASSPTVGPEAFF
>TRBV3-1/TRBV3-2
CASSQTLGASNYGYTF
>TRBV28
CASSSRVRGYTF
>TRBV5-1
CASSYTDRDYGYTF
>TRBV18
CASSLNRDYGYTF
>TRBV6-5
CASRSDREEKWQHF
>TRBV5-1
CASRLQGEVKTEAFF
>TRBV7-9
CASHLTDTQYF
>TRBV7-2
CASSYTSGRNYEQYF
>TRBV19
CASQPGLAFGNEQFF
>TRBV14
CASSQGLAGSSVQFF
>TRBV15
CATSRKGQGEDEQYF
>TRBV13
CASSLSRWREAQPQHF
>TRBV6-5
CASSRDGISTEAFF
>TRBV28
CASSSWSRNTEAFF
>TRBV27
CASSFRDCGCNQPQHF
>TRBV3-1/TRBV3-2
CASSQEGSYEQYF
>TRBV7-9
CASSLEGAQPQHF
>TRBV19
CASSIGGGIEQFF
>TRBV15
CASSRLGYGYTF